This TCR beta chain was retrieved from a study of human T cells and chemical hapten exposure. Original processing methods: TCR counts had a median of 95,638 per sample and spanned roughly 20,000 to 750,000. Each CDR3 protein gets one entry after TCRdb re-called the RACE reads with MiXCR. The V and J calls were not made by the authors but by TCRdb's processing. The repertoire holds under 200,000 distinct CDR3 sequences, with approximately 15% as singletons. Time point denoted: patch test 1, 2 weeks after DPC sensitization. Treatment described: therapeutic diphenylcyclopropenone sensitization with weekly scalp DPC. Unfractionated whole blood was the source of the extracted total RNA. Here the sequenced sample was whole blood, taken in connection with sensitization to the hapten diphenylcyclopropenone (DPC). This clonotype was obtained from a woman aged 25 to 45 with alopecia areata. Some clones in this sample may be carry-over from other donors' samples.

CDR3 sequence reads: CASRLQGQGYEQYF. The CDR3 DNA reads TGTGCCAGCAGACTACAGGGCCAGGGCTACGAGCAGTACTTC. The chain links TRBV6-6 to TRBJ2-7; maybe TRBD1 (6 bases). Germline CDR1 and CDR2: MNHNY and SVGAGI (reference sequence). This CDR3 region has 14 residues. With 6 bases removed from V and 3 bases from J, the gap between germline ends came to 15 bases.